This T cell receptor (beta chain) was recovered during a study of blood T cells in healthy people across ages (dated by TCRdb to 2013 to 2016). The study in broad terms: Template switching captured roughly one uniquely barcoded TCR beta cDNA molecule per two T cells in model experiments. Age-related changes in TCR beta repertoire diversity were measured in the study by deep sequencing normalized with unique cDNA molecular identifiers. Donors were grouped into four age groups: young (average roughly 16 years), middle-aged (39), aged (approximately 67) and long-lived (around 82). To avoid experimental bias, donors of different ages were randomly spread across the sequencing lanes. For two donors (one aged 18 to 29 and one aged 80 or older), the study analyzed two additional independent replicas of 1 million unique cDNA reads from the same blood draw.

The method behind the library was 5' RACE. The instrument given in TCRdb is Illumina HiSeq 2500. A second PCR of about 6 to 11 cycles was performed with a sample-barcoded 5' primer and a J-beta primer mix. Each TCR beta cDNA molecule received a unique molecular identifier from a template-switch 5' adaptor carrying 12 random nucleotides. At least 2.5 million CDR3-containing paired-end reads were obtained from each sample. First-strand cDNA synthesis was performed from all RNA using the Mint cDNA synthesis kit, with priming by a TRBC-specific oligonucleotide. After uracil-DNA glycosylase treatment, a first 18-cycle PCR used universal primers M1SS and BC2_uni_R on all cDNA. The study's processing was this. Normalization of each sample was performed by random selection of 1 million high-quality reads, each carrying a distinct molecular identifier. Instead of being binned into consensus sequences, reads that shared molecular identifiers were thrown out. MiTCR, set to a Q25 quality threshold and the strictest error-elimination algorithm, was used for CDR3 identification, clonotype clustering and error correction. Lower-bound total TCR beta diversity was estimated with a nonparametric unseen species model using Euler transformation. The public reads were quality trimmed at Q25 with fastp and then assembled into clones with MiXCR by TCRdb, keeping productive beta chains. Every distinct CDR3 protein forms one entry, paired with its most common genes and DNA. For this entry, the V and J calls and clone size follow TCRdb and not the study's own pipeline. The sample table shows roughly 1,700,000 distinct CDR3 sequences, and under 30% are seen once. The ten largest clones take up about 8% of the sample.

This clonotype has at least ten counts. Its target antigen remains unknown. Base quality data are lacking; no much larger clone is found one base away. Broad study findings and their caveats: The long-lived group showed more naive CD4+ T cells, fewer expanded clones and increased TCR diversity than the aged group, suggesting age selection. The percentage of naive T cells measured by flow cytometry correlated strongly with observed TCR beta diversity. Estimates of total diversity from one million sequenced T cells were regarded as lower bounds and underestimates. Observed TCR beta diversity per million T cells fell roughly linearly with age, and a significant reduction was already apparent by age around 44. Because the CMV infection status of the donors was unknown, age-related changes in expanded clonotypes may potentially have been confounded. Because profiling used bulk unsorted PBMCs, naive and antigen-experienced compartments could not be compared conclusively.

The approximately 40 donors, aged roughly 6 to 95 years, were systemically healthy Caucasian individuals from Russia. Each donor gave around 9.8 milliliters of peripheral blood, collected into EDTA-treated Vacutainer tubes. Ficoll-Paque density-gradient centrifugation was used to isolate PBMCs, with at least 7 million per sample. Total RNA was extracted from PBMCs with Trizol reagent, with at least 6 micrograms obtained per sample. The percentages of naive CD45RAhigh/CD27high T cells were determined by flow cytometry on a PBMC aliquot from every donor. In the germline V gene (reference sequence), CDR1 corresponds to DFQATT and CDR2 to SNEGSKA. Trimming removed 0 bases from V and 3 bases from J, leaving 15 bases between the germline ends. Measured from the cysteine to the phenylalanine, the CDR3 is 15 residues long. Kept here is only the CDR3 DNA, which spans 45 bases and is read in frame from base 1.

Recombination connected TRBV20-1 to TRBJ2-7; D gene: possibly TRBD2, on 7 matching bases. The TCR originated in a woman aged 25 to 39 in good health. Sequenced sample: blood. In nucleotide form, the sequence is TGCAGTGCTAGAGATACTGGGGGGGCTAGCTACGAGCAGTACTTC. This sequence encodes CSARDTGGASYEQYF.